This T cell receptor (beta chain) was profiled in a study of blood T cell repertoires in COVID-19. Germline V gene data show CDR1 as SGHVS and CDR2 as FNYEAQ. There are 14 residues in the CDR3. V was shortened by 2 bases and J by 6 bases, with 13 bases between the two germline ends. Sequencing was performed with immunoSEQ multiplex PCR; in TCRdb, only in-frame clones are kept and a portion is missing. The sample lists almost 350,000 clones, roughly 89% occurring once. The V gene is TRBV7-6, the J gene TRBJ1-2; a possible D gene is TRBD1 (6 bases). The sequence came from a woman aged 60-70 years with COVID-19, enrolled during active disease. Sequencing was done on a sample of peripheral blood. Written as DNA, the CDR3 is TGTGCCAGCAGCTTATTGGGGGCGCTGGATGGCTACACCTTC. Amino acid sequence: CASSLLGALDGYTF.